This T cell receptor beta chain was found in a study of post-analysis software for immune sequencing data. Study details: Disease trajectories encompassed relapsing-remitting, secondary progressive and progressive-relapsing multiple sclerosis. General observations from the study: A handful of TRBV segments appeared more often in patients than in controls, and TRBV5-6, TRBV5-1 and TRBV20-1 were among these. Compared against controls, patients with multiple sclerosis displayed significantly lower normalized Chao1 diversity.

With regard to this clonotype: Its specificity is unknown.

Germline trimming cut 5 bases from V and 8 bases from J; bases unmatched to any gene: 15. Germline V gene data show CDR1 as SEHNR and CDR2 as FQNEAQ (reference sequence). The CDR3 is 19 amino acids. Unique molecular identifiers tagged the TCR beta cDNA libraries. TCRdb re-called the PCR reads through MiXCR, storing one row per CDR3 protein. The sample records about 210,000 distinct CDR3 sequences, approximately 28% being singletons. The clonotype originates from a girl aged 2-17 years with multiple sclerosis. The sample was blood. The chain combines TRBV7-9 with TRBJ2-1; TRBD2 matches at 16 bases. The CDR3 region has the DNA TGTGCCAGCAGCCAAAAGGGGGGACTAGCGGGAGGGCCTATGGATGAGCAGTTCTTC. Its translation is CASSQKGGLAGGPMDEQFF.